What follows describes a single T cell receptor (beta chain). What it recognizes is unknown. Only in-frame clones appear in the TCRdb table, and some are missing; sequencing was by immunoSEQ multiplex PCR. The data hold tens of thousands of clones, with about 73% observed a single time. Antigen-specific CD4+ T cells were expanded (with viral peptide pools) by the ViraFEST assay ahead of sequencing. After more than 8 days in culture, the CD4+ T cells were isolated. Each person got two doses of an mRNA SARS-CoV-2 vaccine, BNT162b2 or mRNA-1273. A few million PBMC were seeded per well and grown in the presence of roughly 10 IU/ml IL-2 and 8.5 to 10 ug/ml peptides. This sample is drawn from a study of vaccination effects on CD4 cells after COVID-19. Study-level background: Post-vaccine specimens arrived a median 72 days past the second dose.

The V end was cut by 4 bases, the J end by 2 bases, with 6 bases between. This CDR3 is 12 amino acids long. Germline CDR1 MNHEY, CDR2 SVGAGI. The receptor was isolated from a human donor who received a COVID-19 vaccine. Sample: CD4+ T cells from PBMCs cultured with HCoV-NL63 spike peptides, taken after COVID-19 vaccination. The V and J genes are TRBV6-5 and TRBJ2-7; D call uncertain. For the CDR3, the DNA is TGTGCCAGCAGTTCACAAACCTACGAGCAGTACTTC. It encodes CASSSQTYEQYF.